Listed here are 26 T cell receptor beta chains from one sample, sequenced in a study of CD8 T cells in Susac syndrome. Random-hexamer reverse transcription was applied to about 0.45 to 1 ug RNA. One entry per CDR3 protein, called by TCRdb with MiXCR from the immunoSEQ multiplex PCR reads. The sample includes around 180,000 distinct CDR3 sequences, approximately 94% of them seen just once. Sequencing was carried out using CD4+ T cells from PBMCs. The receptors here all came from a human donor with multiple sclerosis.

The chain recombines TRBV20-1 with TRBJ2-5; D might be TRBD2 (5 bases). In germline, CDR1 is DFQATT, CDR2 SNEGSKA (reference sequence). The CDR3 runs to 15 residues. The V end lost 3 bases, the J end lost 2 bases, and 16 bases lay between the germline ends. The CDR3 region is CSARRVPSGQETQYF. CDR3 in DNA: TGCAGTGCTAGGCGGGTCCCCTCGGGGCAAGAGACCCAGTACTTC.

This rearrangement joins TRBV7-9 to TRBJ2-7, with 9 nucleotides matching TRBD1. Germline values: CDR1 SEHNR, CDR2 FQNEAQ (reference sequence). The CDR3 length is 16 residues. Trimming at V came to 4 bases and at J to 6 bases, leaving 13 bases not matched to a gene. Here the CDR3 reads CASSSTLQTGGREQYF. DNA of the CDR3: TGTGCCAGCAGCTCCACCCTCCAGACAGGGGGACGCGAGCAGTACTTC. Drawing the rest from reference TRBV7-9 and TRBJ2-7, the complete variable domain is DTGVSQNPRHKITKRGQNVTFRCDPISEHNRLYWYRQTLGQGPEFLTYFQNEAQLEKSRLLSDRFSAERPKGSFSTLEIQRTEQGDSAMYLCASSSTLQTGGREQYFGPGTRLTVT.

V and J are TRBV7-2 and TRBJ2-2; 7 nucleotides agree with TRBD1. The CDR3 covers 16 residues. Germline V gene lookup returns CDR1 SGHTA and CDR2 FQGNSA. J lost 4 bases, V lost 5 bases, and 10 bases had no gene match. As DNA, the CDR3 is TGTGCCAGCAGCCCCCAGGACAGGAGGACCACCGGGGAGCTGTTTTTT. Translated, it gives CASSPQDRRTTGELFF.

The chain employs TRBV3-1 and TRBJ1-2; 10 nucleotides agree with TRBD1. The CDR3 has 15 amino acids. J lost 4 bases, V lost 2 bases, and 4 bases had no gene match. Germline CDR1 and CDR2: LGHDT and YNNKEL (reference sequence). CDR3 region: CASSQWGQGIYGYTF. CDR3 DNA: TGTGCCAGCAGCCAATGGGGACAGGGGATCTATGGCTACACCTTC.

The V call is TRBV5-1, the J call TRBJ2-1; D ambiguous. The CDR3 has 16 residues. Trimming cost V 4 bases and J 0 bases, with 14 bases left between them. The germline CDR1 and CDR2 sequences are SGHRS and YFSETQ. CDR3 sequence: CASSVLGSSSYNEQFF. The CDR3 coding sequence is TGCGCCAGCAGCGTTCTGGGGTCGAGCTCCTACAATGAGCAGTTCTTC. Complete variable domain (other parts from reference TRBV5-1 and TRBJ2-1): KAGVTQTPRYLIKTRGQQVTLSCSPISGHRSVSWYQQTPGQGLQFLFEYFSETQRNKGNFPGRFSGRQFSNSRSEMNVSTLELGDSALYLCASSVLGSSSYNEQFFGPGTRLTVL.

J is TRBJ1-2 and V is TRBV20-1, with D uncertain. V was pared by 4 bases and J by 7 bases, with 10 bases between. The CDR3 is 11 amino acids. Germline-derived CDR1 and CDR2 are DFQATT and SNEGSKA (reference sequence). The CDR3 loop is CSANPVGGYTF. DNA of the CDR3: TGCAGTGCTAACCCCGTAGGTGGCTACACCTTC.

The chain uses TRBV19 and TRBJ2-7, with 8 bases aligning to TRBD1. The CDR3 runs 15 residues. Germline V gives CDR1 LNHDA, CDR2 SQIVND (reference sequence). V was clipped by 3 bases and J by 2 bases; unmatched bases: 6. Here the CDR3 DNA reads TGTGCCAGTAGTATCGGGACAGGACCCACCTACGAGCAGTACTTC. Translated, it gives CASSIGTGPTYEQYF.

This chain connects TRBV3-1 to TRBJ1-4; weak D call: TRBD1 (5 bases). Trimming left V 3 bases short and J 1 base short, with 24 bases between. The CDR3 spans 20 residues. Germline assignment: CDR1 LGHDT and CDR2 YNNKEL (reference sequence). In DNA form, the CDR3 reads TGTGCCAGCAGCCAGATCGGGGCGACGTGGGGGAGTGGAACTAATGAAAAACTGTTTTTT. Residues: CASSQIGATWGSGTNEKLFF.

CDR3: CASSLNTRSIETQYF. CDR3 DNA: TGTGCCAGCAGCTTAAATACTCGAAGTATTGAGACCCAGTACTTC. The V gene is TRBV13, the J gene TRBJ2-5; D remains ambiguous. This CDR3 has 15 amino acids. In germline, CDR1 is PRHDT, CDR2 FYEKMQ (reference sequence). V was clipped by 2 bases and J by 5 bases, with 15 bases between them.

CDR3 amino acids: CSVEDWTGFSSYTF. DNA of the CDR3: TGCAGCGTTGAAGATTGGACAGGGTTTAGTAGCTACACCTTC. V usage is TRBV29-1 and J usage is TRBJ1-2; 8 bases are a match to TRBD1. The V segment lost 0 bases and the J segment 9 bases; nucleotides outside the gene matches: 9. CDR1 and CDR2 from the germline V gene are SQVTM and ANQGSEA. The CDR3 covers 14 residues.

This chain links TRBV20-1 with TRBJ1-5; no clear D gene. The V and J ends lost 6 bases and 0 bases respectively, with 15 bases between them. CDR3 length: 15 amino acids. The germline CDR1 and CDR2 sequences are DFQATT and SNEGSKA (reference sequence). Here the CDR3 reads CSAGRRDHSNQPQHF. CDR3 in DNA: TGCAGTGCCGGGAGGAGGGATCATAGCAATCAGCCCCAGCATTTT.

The rearrangement joins TRBV6-1 to TRBJ2-3, with 7 positions matching TRBD1. Germline V lookup: CDR1 MNHNS, CDR2 SASEGT. The CDR3 sequence is 15 residues long. V was clipped by 3 bases and J by 2 bases; unmatched bases: 5. This chain's CDR3 is CASSDYRGITDTQYF. The DNA of the CDR3 is TGTGCCAGCAGTGATTACAGGGGAATCACAGATACGCAGTATTTT.

The rearrangement links TRBV6-5 to TRBJ2-3, with 7 bases identical to TRBD2. V lost 5 bases, J lost 4 bases, and 9 bases stayed unmatched. Looked up from germline, CDR1 is MNHEY and CDR2 is SVGAGI. The CDR3 spans 15 residues. CDR3 in amino acids: CASSQRGMNADTQYF. The CDR3 DNA sequence: TGTGCCAGCAGTCAGCGGGGTATGAATGCAGATACGCAGTATTTT.

This chain connects TRBV29-1 to TRBJ1-1; a possible D gene is TRBD1 (5 bases). Germline CDR1 and CDR2: SQVTM and ANQGSEA. This CDR3 is built from 16 residues. The V gene lost 0 bases and the J gene lost 3 bases, with 17 bases spanning the gap. This CDR3 is CSVEDRWGEWDTEAFF. As DNA, the CDR3 is TGCAGCGTTGAAGATCGATGGGGGGAGTGGGACACTGAAGCTTTCTTT.

The V and J genes are TRBV24-1 and TRBJ2-7, with unresolved D. Germline values: CDR1 KGHDR, CDR2 SFDVKD. The ends were cut back, 2 bases at V and 2 bases at J, with 9 bases in the middle. The CDR3 loop spans 14 amino acids. CDR3 amino acids: CATSDSPRAYEQYF. CDR3 sequence (DNA): TGTGCCACCAGTGATTCCCCTCGGGCCTACGAGCAGTACTTC.

The chain has TRBV30 and TRBJ2-2; 7 positions match TRBD1. Trimming took 4 bases from V and 4 from J; bases not matched to a gene: 9. This CDR3 is 15 amino acids long. The germline CDR1 and CDR2 sequences are GTSNPN and SVGIG (reference sequence). The CDR3 sequence: CAWTRGRGRTGELFF. CDR3 nucleotide sequence: TGTGCCTGGACCCGTGGAAGGGGGCGCACCGGGGAGCTGTTTTTT.

This chain links TRBV3-1 with TRBJ2-7, with 8 bases identical to TRBD1. Germline values: CDR1 LGHDT, CDR2 YNNKEL (reference sequence). CDR3 length equals 13 residues. V lost 6 bases, J lost 6 bases, and 7 bases stayed unmatched. As DNA, the CDR3 is TGTGCCAGCAGACCCGGGACAGGCATCGAGCAGTACTTC. Protein sequence: CASRPGTGIEQYF.

The chain combines TRBV12-3 or TRBV12-4 with TRBJ1-5, with a tentative D call TRBD1 (6 bases). The germline V and J ends were trimmed by 6 bases and 6 bases, with 15 bases remaining between them. CDR3 length equals 14 residues. The CDR3 DNA follows: TGTGCCAGCAGGACAGGTCTTGGGACTCAGCCCCAGCATTTT. Encoded protein: CASRTGLGTQPQHF.

The V and J genes are TRBV2 and TRBJ2-7; TRBD1 matches at 8 bases. Unmatched junction bases numbered 7, after V lost 6 bases and J lost 0 bases. Germline V gene lookup returns CDR1 SNHLY and CDR2 FYNNEI. CDR3 size: 15 residues. The CDR3 spells CASREPGTGSYEQYF. The CDR3 DNA is TGTGCCAGCAGGGAGCCCGGGACAGGCTCCTACGAGCAGTACTTC. The full variable domain, with the rest looked up from reference TRBV2 and TRBJ2-7, is EPEVTQTPSHQVTQMGQEVILRCVPISNHLYFYWYRQILGQKVEFLVSFYNNEISEKSEIFDDQFSVERPDGSNFTLKIRSTKLEDSAMYFCASREPGTGSYEQYFGPGTRLTVT.

The CDR3: CASSQASGRDNEQYF. CDR3 in DNA: TGTGCCAGCAGCCAAGCCTCAGGGAGGGATAACGAGCAGTACTTC. The chain carries TRBV3-1 and TRBJ2-7; 7 bases are a match to TRBD2. The CDR3 is made up of 15 amino acids. The germline V gene encodes CDR1 LGHDT and CDR2 YNNKEL (reference sequence). The V segment lost 1 base and the J segment 5 bases; nucleotides outside the gene matches: 8.

The chain combines TRBV30 with TRBJ2-5; TRBD1 might be the D (7 bases). The CDR3 is 14 residues long. Germline lookup yields CDR1 GTSNPN and CDR2 SVGIG (reference sequence). V was cut by 8 bases and J by 5 bases, with 21 bases left in between. CDR3 bases: TGTGCCCAGTCGGGGGCAGGGGGTTCGGAGACCCAGTACTTC. It is translated as CAQSGAGGSETQYF. Variable domain in full (rest from reference TRBV30 and TRBJ2-5): SQTIHQWPATLVQPVGSPLSLECTVEGTSNPNLYWYRQAAGRGLQLLFYSVGIGQISSEVPQNLSASRPQDRQFILSSKKLLLSDSGFYLCAQSGAGGSETQYFGPGTRLLVL.

The chain combines TRBV3-1 with TRBJ1-5; tentatively, D is TRBD1 (5 bases). The CDR3 runs 15 residues. The ends were cut back, 4 bases at V and 0 bases at J, with 10 bases in the middle. CDR1 is LGHDT, CDR2 YNNKEL, per germline (reference sequence). CDR3 residues: CASSLGPYSNQPQHF. In nucleotides, the CDR3 is TGTGCCAGCAGCCTGGGACCCTATAGCAATCAGCCCCAGCATTTT.

CDR3 protein: CASSPTAGSGGPGWADTQYF. DNA of the CDR3: TGTGCCAGCAGTCCGACGGCAGGTAGCGGGGGCCCGGGTTGGGCAGATACGCAGTATTTT. The genes are TRBV28 and TRBJ2-3, with TRBD2 matching 9 bases. The germline V gene has CDR1 MDHEN and CDR2 SYDVKM. CDR3 length equals 20 residues. Germline trimming cut 5 bases from V and 4 bases from J; bases unmatched to any gene: 22.

The chain employs TRBV11-2 and TRBJ2-6; D uncertain. Looked up from germline, CDR1 is SGHAT and CDR2 is FQNNGV. The CDR3 covers 14 residues. Trimming removed 5 bases from V and 2 bases from J, with 7 bases in between. The CDR3 protein is CASSARTGANVLTF. CDR3 DNA: TGTGCCAGCAGCGCCAGGACTGGGGCCAACGTCCTGACTTTC.

The gene calls are TRBV3-1 and TRBJ1-1, with a tentative D call TRBD1 (5 bases). The CDR3 extends over 13 amino acids. Trimming removed 4 bases at V and 8 bases at J, with 14 bases between. Germline-derived CDR1 and CDR2 are LGHDT and YNNKEL (reference sequence). The CDR3 spells CASSRGEGSEAFF. The CDR3 DNA follows: TGTGCCAGCAGCCGGGGGGAGGGATCCGAAGCTTTCTTT.

The genes are TRBV30 and TRBJ1-2; no reliable D call. This CDR3 has 10 residues. The ends were cut back, 7 bases at V and 8 bases at J, with 11 bases in the middle. CDR1 and CDR2 from the germline V gene are GTSNPN and SVGIG (reference sequence). CDR3 loop: CAFALVGYTF. CDR3 DNA sequence: TGTGCCTTCGCTCTGGTGGGCTACACCTTC.